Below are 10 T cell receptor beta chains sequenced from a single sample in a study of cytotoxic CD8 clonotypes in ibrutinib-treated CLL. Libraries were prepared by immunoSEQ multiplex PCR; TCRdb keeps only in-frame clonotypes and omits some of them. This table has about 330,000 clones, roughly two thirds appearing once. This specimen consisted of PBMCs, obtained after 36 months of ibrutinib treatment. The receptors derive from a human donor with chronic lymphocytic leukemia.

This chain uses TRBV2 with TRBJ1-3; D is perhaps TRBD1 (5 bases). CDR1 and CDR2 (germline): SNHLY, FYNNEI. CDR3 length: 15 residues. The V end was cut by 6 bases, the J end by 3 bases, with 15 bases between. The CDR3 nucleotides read TGTGCCAGCAGGGCCGGGACTGGGGGTGGAAACACCATATATTTT. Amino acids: CASRAGTGGGNTIYF.

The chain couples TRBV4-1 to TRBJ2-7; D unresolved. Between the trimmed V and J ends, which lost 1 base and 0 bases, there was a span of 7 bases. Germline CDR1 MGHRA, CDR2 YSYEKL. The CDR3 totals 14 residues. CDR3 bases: TGCGCCAGCAGCCAAGCGTACGCCTCCTACGAGCAGTACTTC. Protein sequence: CASSQAYASYEQYF.

CDR3 sequence: CASRSAGLTDTQYF. As DNA, the CDR3 is TGTGCCAGCAGGTCAGCGGGACTTACAGATACGCAGTATTTT. The gene calls are TRBV5-6 and TRBJ2-3, with TRBD2 matching 7 bases. Germline V gene data show CDR1 as SGHDT and CDR2 as YYEEEE. Trimming at V came to 5 bases and at J to 3 bases, leaving 6 bases not matched to a gene. The CDR3 covers 14 residues.

Written as DNA, the CDR3 is TGTGCCAGCAGCTTATATTTCGAGGTTAAAAGCACAGATACGCAGTATTTT. It specifies CASSLYFEVKSTDTQYF. The chain employs TRBV7-6 and TRBJ2-3; D uncertain. Trimming took 2 bases from V and 0 from J, leaving 15 bases between them. The CDR3 loop spans 17 amino acids. Per germline, CDR1 SGHVS and CDR2 FNYEAQ.

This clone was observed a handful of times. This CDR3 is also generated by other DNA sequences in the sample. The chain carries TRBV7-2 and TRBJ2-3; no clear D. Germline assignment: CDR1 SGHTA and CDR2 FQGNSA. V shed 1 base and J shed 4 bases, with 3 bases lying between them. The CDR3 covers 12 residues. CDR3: CASSLVADTQYF. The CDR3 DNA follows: TGTGCCAGCAGCTTAGTCGCAGATACGCAGTATTTT.

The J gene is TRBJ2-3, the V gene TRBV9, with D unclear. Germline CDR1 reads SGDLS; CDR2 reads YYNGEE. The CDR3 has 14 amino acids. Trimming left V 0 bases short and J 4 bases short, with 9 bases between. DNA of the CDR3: TGTGCCAGCAGCGTAGGGACGTCCCCAGATACGCAGTATTTT. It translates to CASSVGTSPDTQYF.

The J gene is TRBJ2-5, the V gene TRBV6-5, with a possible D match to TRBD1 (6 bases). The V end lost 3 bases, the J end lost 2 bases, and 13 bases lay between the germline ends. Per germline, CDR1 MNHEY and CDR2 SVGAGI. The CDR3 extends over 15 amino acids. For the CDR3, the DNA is TGTGCCAGCAGTTATTTCCGGGACAAACAAGAGACCCAGTACTTC. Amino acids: CASSYFRDKQETQYF.

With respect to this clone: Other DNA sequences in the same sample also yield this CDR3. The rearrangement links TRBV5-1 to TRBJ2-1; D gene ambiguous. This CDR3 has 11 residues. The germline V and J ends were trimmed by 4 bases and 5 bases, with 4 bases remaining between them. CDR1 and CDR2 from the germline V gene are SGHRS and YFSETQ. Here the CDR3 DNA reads TGCGCCAGCAGCCTAAACAATGAGCAGTTCTTC. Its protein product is CASSLNNEQFF.

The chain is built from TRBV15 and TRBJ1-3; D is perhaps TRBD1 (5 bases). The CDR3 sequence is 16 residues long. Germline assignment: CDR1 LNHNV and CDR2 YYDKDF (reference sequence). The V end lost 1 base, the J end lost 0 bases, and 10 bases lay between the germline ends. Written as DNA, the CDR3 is TGTGCCACCAGCAGAGGTTCGGGGGACTCTGGAAACACCATATATTTT. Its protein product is CATSRGSGDSGNTIYF.

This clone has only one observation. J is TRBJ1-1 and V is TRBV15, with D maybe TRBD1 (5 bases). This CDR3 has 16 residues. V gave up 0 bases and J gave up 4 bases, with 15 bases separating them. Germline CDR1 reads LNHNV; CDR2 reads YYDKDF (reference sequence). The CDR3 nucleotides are TGTGCCACCAGCAGAGACAGGGTAATGGTGTCCACTGAAGCTTTCTTT. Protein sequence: CATSRDRVMVSTEAFF.